This T cell receptor (beta chain) was documented in a study of cytomegalovirus exposure and HLA in healthy donors. Regarding the study as a whole: Specificity of a few CMV-associated chains for CMV antigens was verified in vitro. Reported performance of the classifier showed diagnosis of cytomegalovirus status with high specificity and sensitivity.

Germline V CDR1 and CDR2: MNHNY, SVGAGI (reference sequence). The CDR3 consists of 16 residues. Trimming took 2 bases from V and 5 from J, leaving 17 bases between them. As concerns this clone: Its antigen remains unknown.

Sequenced by immunoSEQ multiplex PCR; TCRdb stores in-frame clones only, minus some. The sample records 120,000 or so clones, less than 90% being singletons. Among the 100 to 150 subjects of the validation cohort, separate from the roughly 670-subject first cohort, were the donors. The J gene is TRBJ2-3, the V gene TRBV6-6; perhaps TRBD2 as D (5 bases). The receptor was derived from a man aged 18 to 30 in good health and CMV-seropositive. The specimen was PBMCs. CDR3 in DNA: TGTGCCAGCAGTTACGGAGGACTGGCCCAAGAAGATACGCAGTATTTT. It translates to CASSYGGLAQEDTQYF.